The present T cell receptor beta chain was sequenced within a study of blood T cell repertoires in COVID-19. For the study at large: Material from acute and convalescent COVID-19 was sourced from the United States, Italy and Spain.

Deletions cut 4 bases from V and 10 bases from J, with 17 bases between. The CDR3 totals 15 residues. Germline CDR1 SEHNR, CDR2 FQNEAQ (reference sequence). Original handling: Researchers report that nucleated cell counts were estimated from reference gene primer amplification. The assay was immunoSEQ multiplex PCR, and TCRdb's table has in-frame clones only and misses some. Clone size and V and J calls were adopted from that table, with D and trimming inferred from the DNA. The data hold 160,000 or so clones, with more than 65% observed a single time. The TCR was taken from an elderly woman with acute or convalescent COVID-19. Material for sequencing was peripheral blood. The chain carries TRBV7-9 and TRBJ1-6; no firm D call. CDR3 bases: TGTGCCAGCAGCTCTGCGATACGGAGAGAGTCACCCCTCCACTTT. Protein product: CASSSAIRRESPLHF.